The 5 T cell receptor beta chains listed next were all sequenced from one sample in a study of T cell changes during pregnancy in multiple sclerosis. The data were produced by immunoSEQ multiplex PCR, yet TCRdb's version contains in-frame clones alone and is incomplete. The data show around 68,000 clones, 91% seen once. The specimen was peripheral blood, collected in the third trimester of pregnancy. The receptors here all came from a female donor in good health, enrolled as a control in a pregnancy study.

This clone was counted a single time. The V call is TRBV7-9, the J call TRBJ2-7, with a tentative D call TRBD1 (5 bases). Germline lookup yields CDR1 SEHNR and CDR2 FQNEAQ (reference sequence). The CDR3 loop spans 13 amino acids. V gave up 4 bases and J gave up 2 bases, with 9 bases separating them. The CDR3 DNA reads TGTGCCAGCAGCTCAGGGCTCGCCTACGAGCAGTACTTC. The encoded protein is CASSSGLAYEQYF.

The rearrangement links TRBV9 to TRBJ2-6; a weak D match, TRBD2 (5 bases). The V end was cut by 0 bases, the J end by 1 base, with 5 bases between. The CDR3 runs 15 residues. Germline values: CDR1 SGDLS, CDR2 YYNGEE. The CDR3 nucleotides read TGTGCCAGCAGCGTAGGAGGGTCTGGGGCCAACGTCCTGACTTTC. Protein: CASSVGGSGANVLTF.

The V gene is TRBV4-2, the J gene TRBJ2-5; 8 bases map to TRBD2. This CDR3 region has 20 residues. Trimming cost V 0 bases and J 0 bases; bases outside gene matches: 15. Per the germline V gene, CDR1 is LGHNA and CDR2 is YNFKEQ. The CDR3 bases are TGTGCCAGCAGCCAAGAATTGGGCGGGCTAGCGGGCCAATACCAAGAGACCCAGTACTTC. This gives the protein CASSQELGGLAGQYQETQYF.

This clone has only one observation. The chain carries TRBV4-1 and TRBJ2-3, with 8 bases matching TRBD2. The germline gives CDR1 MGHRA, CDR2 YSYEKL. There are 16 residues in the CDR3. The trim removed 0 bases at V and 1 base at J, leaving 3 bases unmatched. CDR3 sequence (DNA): TGCGCCAGCAGCCAAGACGGGAGGGGACGCACAGATACGCAGTATTTT. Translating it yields CASSQDGRGRTDTQYF.

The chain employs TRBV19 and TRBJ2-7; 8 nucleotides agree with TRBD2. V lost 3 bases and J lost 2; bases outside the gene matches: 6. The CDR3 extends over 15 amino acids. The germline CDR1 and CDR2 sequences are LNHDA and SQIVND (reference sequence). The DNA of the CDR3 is TGTGCCAGTAGTATGCGGCGGGAGGTTGCCTACGAGCAGTACTTC. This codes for CASSMRREVAYEQYF.